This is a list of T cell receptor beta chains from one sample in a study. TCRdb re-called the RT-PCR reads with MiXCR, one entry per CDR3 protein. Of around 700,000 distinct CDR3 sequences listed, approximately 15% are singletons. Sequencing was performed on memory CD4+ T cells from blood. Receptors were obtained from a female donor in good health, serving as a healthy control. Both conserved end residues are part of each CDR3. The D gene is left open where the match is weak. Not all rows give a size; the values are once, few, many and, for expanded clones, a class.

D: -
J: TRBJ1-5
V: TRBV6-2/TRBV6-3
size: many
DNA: TGTGCCAGCAGTTACGGGACCAATCAGCCCCAGCATTTT
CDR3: CASSYGTNQPQHF

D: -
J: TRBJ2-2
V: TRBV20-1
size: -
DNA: TGCAGTGCTAGAGTGTTGGCAGGTGGAAACACCGGGGAGCTGTTTTTT
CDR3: CSARVLAGGNTGELFF

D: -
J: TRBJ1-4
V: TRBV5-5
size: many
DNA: TGTGCCAGCAGCTTGCAAGGAAGGGATGAAAAACTGTTTTTT
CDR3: CASSLQGRDEKLFF

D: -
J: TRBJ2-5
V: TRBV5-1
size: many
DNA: TGCGCCAGCAGCTTGTCTCCGACAGAAGAGACCCAGTACTTC
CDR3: CASSLSPTEETQYF

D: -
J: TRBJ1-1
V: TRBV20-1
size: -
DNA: TGCAGTGCCGTGGGGGGCAGAGCGAGCACTGAAGCTTTCTTT
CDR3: CSAVGGRASTEAFF

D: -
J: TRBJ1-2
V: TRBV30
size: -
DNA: TGTGCCTGGGGGAGGGCGCCATATGGCTACACCTTC
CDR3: CAWGRAPYGYTF

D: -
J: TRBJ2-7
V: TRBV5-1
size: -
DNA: TGCGCCAGCAGCTTGGCAGGGGCCGGTTTTTTTGAAGAGCAGTACTTC
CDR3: CASSLAGAGFFEEQYF

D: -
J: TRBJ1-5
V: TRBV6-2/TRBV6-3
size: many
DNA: TGTGCCAGCAGCTATAGCGGGGGCAACAATCAGCCCCAGCATTTT
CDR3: CASSYSGGNNQPQHF

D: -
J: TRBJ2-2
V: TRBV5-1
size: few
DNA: TGCGCCAGCAGCTTGGAACAGGCGGTCGGGGAGCTGTTTTTT
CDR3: CASSLEQAVGELFF

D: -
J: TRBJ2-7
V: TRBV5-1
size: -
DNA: TGCGCCAGCAACTCCCGAGGCCCAGGGGACGAGCAGTACTTC
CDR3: CASNSRGPGDEQYF

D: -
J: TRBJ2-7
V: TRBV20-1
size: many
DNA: TGCAGTGCCGCGGGACAAGGGGGGGGGCAGTACTTC
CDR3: CSAAGQGGGQYF

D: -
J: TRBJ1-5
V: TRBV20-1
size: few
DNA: TGCAGTGCTAGGGACAGCTACAATCAGCCCCAGCATTTT
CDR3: CSARDSYNQPQHF

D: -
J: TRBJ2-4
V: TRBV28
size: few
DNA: TGTGCCAGCAGTTTATCCTTCCCCGCGAACATTCAGTACTTC
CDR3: CASSLSFPANIQYF

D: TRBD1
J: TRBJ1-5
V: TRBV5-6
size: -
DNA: TGTGCCAGCAGCTTGGACGGGACAGGTCATCAGCCCCAGCATTTT
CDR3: CASSLDGTGHQPQHF

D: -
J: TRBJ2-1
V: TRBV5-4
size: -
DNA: TGTGCCAGCAGTAGGACAGTTGACAATGAGCAGTTCTTC
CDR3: CASSRTVDNEQFF

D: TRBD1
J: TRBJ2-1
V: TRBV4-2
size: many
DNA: TGTGCCAGCAGCCGCGGACAGGGGAGTTACAATGAGCAGTTCTTC
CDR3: CASSRGQGSYNEQFF

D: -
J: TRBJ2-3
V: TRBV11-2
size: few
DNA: TGTGCCAGCAGCCCTGGAGGGAATCGGGGTACAGATACGCAGTATTTT
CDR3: CASSPGGNRGTDTQYF

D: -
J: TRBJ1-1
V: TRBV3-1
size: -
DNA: TGTGCCAGCAGCCAAGACCCCATCCAGCCTGAAGCTTTCTTT
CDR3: CASSQDPIQPEAFF

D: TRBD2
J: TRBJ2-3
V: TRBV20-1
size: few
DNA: TGCAGTGCTAGAGCGGTAGGGCTAGCGGGAGACCCGGGAGCAGATACGCAGTATTTT
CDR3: CSARAVGLAGDPGADTQYF

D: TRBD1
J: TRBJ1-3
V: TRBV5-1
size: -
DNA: TGCGCCAGCAGGGCGGACAGGAGCTCTGGAAACACCATATATTTT
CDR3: CASRADRSSGNTIYF

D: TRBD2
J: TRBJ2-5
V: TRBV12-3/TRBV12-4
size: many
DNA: TGCGCCAGCAGCTCGGGACTAGCAGGGGAGACCCAGTACTTC
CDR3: CASSSGLAGETQYF

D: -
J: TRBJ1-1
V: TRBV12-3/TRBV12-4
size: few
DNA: TGTGCCAGCAGTTTAAGGAATAAGGACACTGAAGCTTTCTTT
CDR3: CASSLRNKDTEAFF

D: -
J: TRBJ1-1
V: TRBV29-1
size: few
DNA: TGCAGCGGCCAGCGGGCCACTGAAGCTTTCTTT
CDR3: CSGQRATEAFF

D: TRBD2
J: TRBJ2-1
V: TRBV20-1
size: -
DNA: TGCAGTGCTAGATTGGGGGGGGCCTACAATGAGCAGTTCTTC
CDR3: CSARLGGAYNEQFF

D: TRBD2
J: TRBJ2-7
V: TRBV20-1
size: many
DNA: TGCAGTGCTAGAGATTGGACTAGCTACGAGCAGTACTTC
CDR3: CSARDWTSYEQYF

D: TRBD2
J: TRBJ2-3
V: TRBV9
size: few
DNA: TGTGCCAGCAGCGTTCTAGCGGGAGAGGCGAGAGATACGCAGTATTTT
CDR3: CASSVLAGEARDTQYF

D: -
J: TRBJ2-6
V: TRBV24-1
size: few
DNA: TGTGCCACCGGCGATGATTCTGGGGCCAACGTCCTGACTTTC
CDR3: CATGDDSGANVLTF

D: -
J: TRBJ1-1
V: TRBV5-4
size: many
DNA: TGTGCCAGCAGCTTGGGGTCAGGGACCACTGAAGCTTTCTTT
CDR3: CASSLGSGTTEAFF

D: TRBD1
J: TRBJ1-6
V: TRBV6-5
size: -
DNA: TGTGCCAGCAGTTTCTCCGGGACAGTACAAAATTCACCCCTCCACTTT
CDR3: CASSFSGTVQNSPLHF

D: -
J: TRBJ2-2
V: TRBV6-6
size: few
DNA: TGTGCCAGCAGTGAGACATTGACCGGGGAGCTGTTTTTT
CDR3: CASSETLTGELFF

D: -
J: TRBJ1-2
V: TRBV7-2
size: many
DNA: TGTGCCAGCAGCTTAGGTACAGGCGGCTACACCTTC
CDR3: CASSLGTGGYTF

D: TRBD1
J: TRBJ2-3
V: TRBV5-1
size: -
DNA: TGCGCCAGCAGCTTGTATGGAGGCACCACATCAGGGGGCACGGATACGCAGTATTTT
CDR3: CASSLYGGTTSGGTDTQYF

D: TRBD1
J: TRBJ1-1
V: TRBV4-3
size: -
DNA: TGCGCCAGCAGCCAATCGGACAGGGGCCCGTACACTGAAGCTTTCTTT
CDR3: CASSQSDRGPYTEAFF

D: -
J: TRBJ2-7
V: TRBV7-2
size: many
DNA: TGTGCCAGCAGCTCCCTAGACCAATCCTACGAGCAGTACTTC
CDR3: CASSSLDQSYEQYF

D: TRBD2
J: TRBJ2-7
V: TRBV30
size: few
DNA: TGTGCCTGGAGTCCTAGAACCAGCGGGGACTCCTACGAGCAGTACTTC
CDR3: CAWSPRTSGDSYEQYF

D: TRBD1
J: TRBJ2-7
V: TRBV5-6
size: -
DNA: TGTGCCAGCAGCATTACCGGGACAGGGGGCTACGAGCAGTACTTC
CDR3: CASSITGTGGYEQYF

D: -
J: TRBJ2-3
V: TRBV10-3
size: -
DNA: TGTGCCATCAGTGAGTCGTCCAACCTTTACCAGACAGGTTCCCTCACAGATACGCAGTATTTT
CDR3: CAISESSNLYQTGSLTDTQYF

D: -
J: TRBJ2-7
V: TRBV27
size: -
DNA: TGTGCCAGCAGTTTTTTGAGAGGGGGGACCTACGAGCAGTACTTC
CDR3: CASSFLRGGTYEQYF

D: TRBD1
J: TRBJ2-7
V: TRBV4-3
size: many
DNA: TGCGCCAGCAGCCAAGACCGGGGAAGGGGGCCGTACGAGCAGTACTTC
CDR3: CASSQDRGRGPYEQYF

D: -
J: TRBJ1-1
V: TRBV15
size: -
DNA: TGTGCCACCAGCTCTCAACCGAACACTGAAGCTTTCTTT
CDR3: CATSSQPNTEAFF

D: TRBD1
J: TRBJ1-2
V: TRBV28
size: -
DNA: TGTGCCAGCAGGGATAACAGGGGGAGAACTAACTATGGCTACACCTTC
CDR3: CASRDNRGRTNYGYTF

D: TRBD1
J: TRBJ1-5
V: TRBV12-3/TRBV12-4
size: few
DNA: TGTGCCAGCAGACAGGGGGCGGGCAGGAGGCCCCAGCATTTT
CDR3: CASRQGAGRRPQHF

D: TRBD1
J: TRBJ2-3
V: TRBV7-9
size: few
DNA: TGTGCCAGCAGTTCACCGGGACAGAACACAGATACGCAGTATTTT
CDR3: CASSSPGQNTDTQYF

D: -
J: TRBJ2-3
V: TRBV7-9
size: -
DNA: TGTGCCAGCAGCTTAGTGGGTAGCTATGATACGCAGTATTTT
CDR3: CASSLVGSYDTQYF

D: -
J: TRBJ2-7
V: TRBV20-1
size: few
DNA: TGCAGTGCACCCCAACCGTCTAGGCCTAGAAACGAGCAGTACTTC
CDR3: CSAPQPSRPRNEQYF

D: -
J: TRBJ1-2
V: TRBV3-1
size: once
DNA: TGTGCCAGCAGCCAGCACCAATATGGCTACACCTTC
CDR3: CASSQHQYGYTF